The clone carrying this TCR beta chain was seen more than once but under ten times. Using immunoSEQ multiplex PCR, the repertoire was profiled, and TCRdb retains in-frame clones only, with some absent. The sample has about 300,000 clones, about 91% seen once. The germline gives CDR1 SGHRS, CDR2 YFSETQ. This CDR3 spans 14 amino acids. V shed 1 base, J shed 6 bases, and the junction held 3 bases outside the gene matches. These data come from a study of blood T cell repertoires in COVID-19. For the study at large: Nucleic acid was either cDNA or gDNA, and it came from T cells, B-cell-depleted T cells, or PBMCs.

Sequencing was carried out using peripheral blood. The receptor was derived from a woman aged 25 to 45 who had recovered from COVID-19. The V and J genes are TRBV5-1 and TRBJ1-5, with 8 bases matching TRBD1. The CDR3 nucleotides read TGCGCCAGCAGCTTGACAGGGGGTGCTCAGCCCCAGCATTTT. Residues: CASSLTGGAQPQHF.